This TCR beta chain is drawn from a study of blood T cells in healthy people across ages. The second PCR ran about 6 to 12 cycles with a sample-barcoded 5' primer and J-beta primers. Every single cDNA molecule received a tag from a template-switch adaptor with 12 random nucleotides. One entry per CDR3 protein, called by TCRdb with MiXCR from the 5' RACE reads. Here the sample spans more than 900,000 distinct CDR3 sequences, roughly 28% being singletons. Germline values: CDR1 MNHEY, CDR2 SVGAGI. The ends were cut back, 6 bases at V and 8 bases at J, with 25 bases in the middle. CDR3 length: 16 amino acids. These data were likewise used in another study, on T cells of mothers and their children. That source adds: The study sampled three healthy Caucasian mothers and their six children. Comparable shaping of TCR recombination output by thymic selection was observed in related and unrelated pairs.

The rearrangement joins TRBV6-5 to TRBJ1-2, with a tentative D call TRBD1 (5 bases). The source is a woman between 35 and 50 years old in good health. Sequenced sample: blood. CDR3 nucleotides: TGTGCCAGCAGGCGCAGTGGAGGACACGGGTCTGGAGGCTACACCTTC. This gives the protein CASRRSGGHGSGGYTF.